This TCR beta chain was sequenced in a study of blood T cell repertoires in COVID-19. Across the study: Sites across the United States, Italy and Spain contributed samples from acute and convalescent COVID-19. T cells, B-cell-depleted T cells, or PBMCs supplied cDNA or gDNA.

Followed over time, Seattle patients had been enrolled while infection was active. In the original workflow: Counts of nucleated cells, estimated from reference gene primer amplification, were obtained. Profiled with immunoSEQ multiplex PCR; TCRdb holds only in-frame clones, not every one. Clone size and V and J calls were adopted from that table, with D and trimming inferred from the DNA. The sample shows 100,000 to 150,000 clones, roughly 85% of them seen only once. After removal of 4 bases from V and 6 bases from J, the junction contained 5 bases not matched to a gene. Germline V gene data show CDR1 as LGHNA and CDR2 as YNFKEQ. The CDR3 covers 16 residues.

The sequenced sample was peripheral blood. This sequence originates from an elderly woman with COVID-19, enrolled during active disease. This chain connects TRBV4-2 to TRBJ2-2; 13 bases are shared with TRBD2. Here the CDR3 DNA reads TGTGCCAGCAGCCCCGGGACTAGCGGGACCCCCGGGGAGCTGTTTTTT. It encodes CASSPGTSGTPGELFF.